The rows below give T cell receptor beta chains drawn from one sample of a study of cytomegalovirus exposure and HLA in healthy donors. Sequenced by immunoSEQ multiplex PCR; TCRdb stores in-frame clones only, minus some. This sample yields approximately 230,000 clones, of which roughly 87% are seen a single time; about 12% belongs to the top ten. The material sequenced was PBMCs. The receptors stem from a man aged 18 to 29 in good health and CMV-seropositive. Both conserved end residues are trimmed from each CDR3. A D gene is named only where the DNA matches it firmly. Clone sizes are given selectively: once, few, many, or a class where the clone is expanded.

cdr3_aa v_call d_call clone_size
ASSQQTSINTEAF TRBV7-2 NA NA
ASRDRAPPNYGYT TRBV6-1 TRBD1 NA
ASSRQPGQRTEAF TRBV18 TRBD1 NA
ASSTRIITGDTEAF TRBV7-2 NA NA
ASSEKDYEQY TRBV6-1 NA NA
ASSQGATYNEQF TRBV6-5 TRBD1 once
ASSFQGRHYGYT TRBV5-6 NA NA
ATSRDRTGATGTDTQY TRBV15 TRBD1 NA
ASSEWGTGVTGELF TRBV6-1 TRBD1 NA
ASSYLGGADTEAF TRBV5-1 NA NA
ASSLGLGRYNEQF TRBV13 NA NA
ASSMGGTGSYNEQF TRBV19 TRBD1 once
ASRTGDRTEAF TRBV5-1 TRBD1 NA
ASNTHRESSNNEQF TRBV21-1 NA NA
ASINLGVFPLPNEQF TRBV27 NA NA
ASSLGPGTATNEKLF TRBV5-6 NA NA
ASSQVGTGYEQY TRBV4-2 NA NA
ASRYGGNYGYT TRBV14 NA few
ASSYMTGVRATEAF TRBV5-5 TRBD1 NA
ASSRQGYEQY TRBV28 TRBD1 few
ASSLRDRGREKLF TRBV28 TRBD1 NA
ASSLGSGNYGYT TRBV7-9 NA few
ASSYLGLGNTEAF TRBV6-5 NA NA
ASSMGLAEEQY TRBV5-4 TRBD2 NA
ASSFGQGSSYEQY TRBV27 TRBD1 NA
ASSRDINYEQY TRBV7-8 NA NA
ASRAGTGVSQPQH TRBV6-5 TRBD1 NA
ASSLILAGGLYEQY TRBV27 TRBD2 once
ASSLADSYNEQF TRBV5-1 NA few
ASSGTANTGELF TRBV2 NA NA
ASSPAGGAGQETQY TRBV7-3 TRBD2 NA
ASSPGVTVSYEQY TRBV5-6 NA few
ASSPPGTGISYEQY TRBV18 TRBD1 NA
ASSESAGVAETQY TRBV2 TRBD2 NA
ASSGVESLFSYEQY TRBV2 NA NA
ASSLRRMTQF TRBV11-2 NA NA
ASRIQPGGNQPQH TRBV19 NA NA
ASSQDYGFAKNIQY TRBV4-3 NA NA
ASSLSGGDTEAF TRBV27 NA NA
ASTPGTRTTEAF TRBV19 NA few
ASRLSGGNTEAF TRBV14 NA NA
ATDILLSGELF TRBV12-1 NA NA
ASSFLRSSTDTQY TRBV27 NA NA
ASSLSYARPEQY TRBV27 NA NA
ASKFSGARGYEQY TRBV28 TRBD2 NA
ASSEDRGPYEQY TRBV18 TRBD1 NA